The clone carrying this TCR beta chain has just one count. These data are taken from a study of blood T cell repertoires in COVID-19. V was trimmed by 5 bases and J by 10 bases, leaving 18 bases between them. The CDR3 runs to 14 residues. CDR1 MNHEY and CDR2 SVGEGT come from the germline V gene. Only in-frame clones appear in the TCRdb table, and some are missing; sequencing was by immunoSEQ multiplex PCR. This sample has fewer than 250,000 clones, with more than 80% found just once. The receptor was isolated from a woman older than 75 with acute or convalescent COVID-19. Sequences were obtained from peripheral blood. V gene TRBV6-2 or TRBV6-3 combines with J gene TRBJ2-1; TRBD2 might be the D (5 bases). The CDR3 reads CASSDEGGLGEQFF. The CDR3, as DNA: TGTGCCAGCAGTGACGAAGGCGGGTTAGGGGAGCAGTTCTTC.